The clone carrying this T cell receptor beta chain was picked up a small number of times. Antigen unknown. Other DNA sequences of this sample code for an identical CDR3. The data belong to a study of OX40 agonist ivuxolimab in advanced cancers. Study background: An anti-OX40 (CD134) antibody with agonistic activity, ivuxolimab, was administered to patients.

Study-wide points: Dose levels from 0.1 to 3.0 mg/kg saw CD4+ and CD8+ blood T cells expand clonally by week 6.

This CDR3 region has 13 residues. V dropped 2 bases and J dropped 2 bases, with 7 bases sitting between them. Germline V CDR1 and CDR2: SGHRS, YFSETQ. Generated by immunoSEQ multiplex PCR, the TCRdb table keeps only in-frame clones and is missing some. The sample has tens of thousands of clones; over 65% are singletons. The specimen comprised CD4+ or CD8+ T cells sorted from blood, sampled in a trial of the OX40 agonist ivuxolimab. The TCR originated in an adult with an advanced solid tumor such as melanoma, head and neck, liver or kidney cancer. V and J are TRBV5-1 and TRBJ2-5; possibly TRBD1 for D (6 bases). The CDR3 here is CASSFGQQETQYF. The CDR3 coding sequence is TGCGCCAGCAGCTTCGGACAGCAAGAGACCCAGTACTTC.